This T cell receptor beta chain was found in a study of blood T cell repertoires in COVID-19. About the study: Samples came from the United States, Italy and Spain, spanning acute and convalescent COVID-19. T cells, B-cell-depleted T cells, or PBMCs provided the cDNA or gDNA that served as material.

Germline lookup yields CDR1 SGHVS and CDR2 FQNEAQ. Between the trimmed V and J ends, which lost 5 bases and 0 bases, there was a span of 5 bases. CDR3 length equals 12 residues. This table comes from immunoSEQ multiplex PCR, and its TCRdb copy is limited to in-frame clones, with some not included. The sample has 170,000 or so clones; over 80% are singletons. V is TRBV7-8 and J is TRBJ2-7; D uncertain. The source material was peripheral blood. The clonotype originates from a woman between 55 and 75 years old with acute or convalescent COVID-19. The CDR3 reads CASSLSSYEQYF. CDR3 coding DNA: TGTGCCAGCAGCCTCTCCTCCTACGAGCAGTACTTC.